Described below is a single T cell receptor (beta chain) sequence and its context. Its antigen is unidentified. V was clipped by 3 bases and J by 4 bases, with 14 bases between them. The CDR3 spans 15 residues. CDR1 LNHDA and CDR2 SQIVND come from the germline V gene (reference sequence). This sample is part of a study of cytotoxic CD8 clonotypes in ibrutinib-treated CLL. The study, taken as a whole, reports: Before falling back toward baseline at progression, clonality had risen at the time of ibrutinib response.

Clones were read by immunoSEQ multiplex PCR, and TCRdb kept only the in-frame ones, dropping some. There are around 200,000 clones in the sample; roughly 73% occur only once, and about an eighth lies in the top ten. The sequences come from PBMCs, collected after 12 months of ibrutinib treatment. The TCR originated in a human donor with chronic lymphocytic leukemia. This rearrangement joins TRBV19 to TRBJ2-3; possible D gene TRBD2, 6 bases. CDR3 sequence: CASSISDYSADTQYF. The CDR3 bases are TGTGCCAGTAGTATTTCGGACTACTCCGCAGATACGCAGTATTTT. Variable domain in full (rest from reference TRBV19 and TRBJ2-3): DGGITQSPKYLFRKEGQNVTLSCEQNLNHDAMYWYRQDPGQGLRLIYYSQIVNDFQKGDIAEGYSVSREKKESFPLTVTSAQKNPTAFYLCASSISDYSADTQYFGPGTRLTVL.